A few counts support the clone carrying this T cell receptor beta chain. The antigen remains undetermined. Germline CDR1 LGHDT, CDR2 YNNKEL (reference sequence). The CDR3 extends over 14 amino acids. V lost 1 base to trimming and J lost 1 base, with 7 bases between them. This specimen belongs to a study of post-analysis software for immune sequencing data. At the level of the study: Disease courses included relapsing-remitting, secondary progressive and progressive-relapsing multiple sclerosis.

Included in the TCR beta cDNA libraries were unique molecular identifiers. TCRdb passed the PCR reads through MiXCR, listing each CDR3 protein once. The sample consists of 800,000 to 950,000 distinct CDR3 sequences, about 50% of them appearing once. Notes on the study in general: There were about 5 TRBV segments more frequent in patients than controls, and TRBV5-6, TRBV5-1 and TRBV20-1 were among them. Under the F measure, samples that were prepared in one batch clustered strongly together. Patients with multiple sclerosis recorded significantly lower normalized Chao1 diversity than controls, the study found.

The chain carries TRBV3-1 and TRBJ2-5, with D unresolved. The sample was blood. This TCR was sampled from a girl aged 10 to 17 with multiple sclerosis. This CDR3 is CASSQVLGQETQYF. The CDR3 DNA reads TGTGCCAGCAGCCAAGTTCTCGGCCAAGAGACCCAGTACTTC.